This T cell receptor beta chain emerged from a study of blood T cell repertoires in COVID-19. TCRdb keeps only in-frame clones here, not all; method: immunoSEQ multiplex PCR. This sample carries some 77,000 clones, over 80% of them seen once, and the ten largest clones take 1.8%. The CDR3 spans 13 residues. The germline gives CDR1 SGHAT, CDR2 FQNNGV. V lost 5 bases, J lost 3 bases, and 11 bases lay in between. This receptor was obtained from a woman aged 55-70 years with acute or convalescent COVID-19. Sequenced material: peripheral blood. V and J are TRBV11-2 and TRBJ2-7, with D possibly being TRBD2 (6 bases). Here the CDR3 reads CASSGRIRYEQYF. The CDR3 nucleotides read TGTGCCAGCAGCGGGAGGATCCGCTACGAGCAGTACTTC.